This paragraph reports one T cell receptor (beta chain). This record comes from a study of blood T cell repertoires in COVID-19. Study details: Researchers got acute and convalescent COVID-19 samples from the United States, Italy and Spain.

In the original processing: By means of reference gene primer amplification, nucleated cell counts were estimated. Here immunoSEQ multiplex PCR was the method, and the copy in TCRdb shows in-frame clones only, minus some. The V and J calls and clone size come from that table; D and trimming were worked out from the DNA. The sample yields under 50,000 clones, about four fifths seen once. This clonotype was obtained from an older woman with acute or convalescent COVID-19. Sequences were obtained from peripheral blood.

CDR3 sequence (DNA): TGTGCCAGCTCACCTACTAGCGGGACTTACAATGAGCAGTTCTTC. Amino acids: CASSPTSGTYNEQFF. The chain carries TRBV18 and TRBJ2-1; TRBD2 matches at 10 bases. CDR3 length: 15 amino acids. Trimming removed 3 bases from V and 4 bases from J; junction bases left unmatched: 3. Germline V lookup: CDR1 KGHSH, CDR2 LQKENI.